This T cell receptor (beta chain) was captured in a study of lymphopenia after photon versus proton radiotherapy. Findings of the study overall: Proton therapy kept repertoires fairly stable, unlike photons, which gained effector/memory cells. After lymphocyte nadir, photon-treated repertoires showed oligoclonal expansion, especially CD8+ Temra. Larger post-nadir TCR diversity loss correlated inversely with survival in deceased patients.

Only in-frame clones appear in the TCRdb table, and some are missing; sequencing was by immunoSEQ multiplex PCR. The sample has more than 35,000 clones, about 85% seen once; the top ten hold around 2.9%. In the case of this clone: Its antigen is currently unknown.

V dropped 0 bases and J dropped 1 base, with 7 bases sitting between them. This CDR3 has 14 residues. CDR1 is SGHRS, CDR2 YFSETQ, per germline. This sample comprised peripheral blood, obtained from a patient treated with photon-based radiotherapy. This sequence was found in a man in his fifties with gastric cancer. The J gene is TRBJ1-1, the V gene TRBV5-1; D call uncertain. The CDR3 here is CASSLEDGNTEAFF. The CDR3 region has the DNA TGCGCCAGCAGCTTGGAGGACGGGAACACTGAAGCTTTCTTT.